Shown below are 6 T cell receptor beta chains from a single sample sequenced in a study of identical twins. Each CDR3 protein gets one entry after TCRdb re-called the 5' RACE reads with MiXCR. Of about 280,000 distinct CDR3 sequences listed, roughly 8.6% are singletons. These data also featured in a second study, about yellow fever vaccine responses in identical twins.

Sequencing used memory (CD45RO+) T cells sorted from blood. Receptor source: a young woman in good health.

This clonotype was recorded at least ten times. The genes are TRBV12-3 or TRBV12-4 and TRBJ1-2, with D maybe TRBD1 (5 bases). V lost 4 bases and J lost 2, with 14 bases in between. The CDR3 is 15 amino acids. This chain's CDR3 is CASSSGGVGNYGYTF. For the CDR3, the DNA is TGTGCCAGCAGTTCCGGGGGGGTCGGAAACTATGGCTACACCTTC.

This clonotype was detected a few times. This rearrangement joins TRBV3-1 to TRBJ2-7; TRBD2 matches 8 bases. Germline assignment: CDR1 LGHDT and CDR2 YNNKEL (reference sequence). J lost 2 bases, V lost 4 bases, and 4 bases had no gene match. This CDR3 is built from 14 residues. The CDR3 nucleotides are TGTGCCAGCAGCCTCGGGAGGGTACCCTACGAGCAGTACTTC. Translation gives CASSLGRVPYEQYF.

This clonotype was picked up many times. V is TRBV5-4 and J is TRBJ2-1; 9 nucleotides agree with TRBD1. With 5 bases clipped from V and 6 bases from J, the junction kept 9 bases outside the gene matches. Germline values: CDR1 SGHNT, CDR2 YYREEE (reference sequence). The CDR3 consists of 15 residues. The CDR3 nucleotides read TGTGCCAGCAGGAAGACAGGGGGGCAAAGCAATGAGCAGTTCTTC. Translation gives CASRKTGGQSNEQFF.

This clonotype was counted between two and nine times. The rearrangement joins TRBV6-5 to TRBJ2-3, with a weak D call TRBD2 (6 bases). There are 14 residues in the CDR3. Trimming stripped 2 bases from V and 6 bases from J, with 12 bases between. Per the germline V gene, CDR1 is MNHEY and CDR2 is SVGAGI. CDR3 sequence: CASSYRGGVDTQYF. CDR3 DNA: TGTGCCAGCAGTTACCGGGGCGGGGTGGATACGCAGTATTTT.

This clonotype was counted many times. CDR3 amino acids: CASSQGGGLANEQFF. The CDR3 bases are TGTGCCAGCAGCCAAGGAGGGGGACTCGCAAATGAGCAGTTCTTC. The chain combines TRBV4-2 with TRBJ2-1, with D perhaps given as TRBD1 or TRBD2 (6 bases each). Germline-derived CDR1 and CDR2 are LGHNA and YNFKEQ. Trimming took off 1 base at V and 7 bases at J, with 14 bases between the two ends. This CDR3 contains 15 residues.

A few counts support this clonotype. The CDR3 coding sequence is TGTGCCAGCAGTTACTTCTCTAGCGGGCCAACCGGGGAGCTGTTTTTT. Translation: CASSYFSSGPTGELFF. The chain uses TRBV6-5 and TRBJ2-2, with TRBD2 matching 8 bases. The CDR3 sequence is 16 residues long. Germline V gene lookup returns CDR1 MNHEY and CDR2 SVGAGI. V was clipped by 1 base and J by 5 bases; unmatched bases: 6.